This passage covers 32 T cell receptor beta chains from one sample sequenced in a study of blood T cell repertoires in COVID-19. TCRdb keeps only in-frame clones here, not all; method: immunoSEQ multiplex PCR. The sample shows some 120,000 clones, about four fifths of them seen only once. Sequenced material: peripheral blood. The receptor source for this set is a human donor in a cohort sampled during active COVID-19.

The V gene is TRBV5-1, the J gene TRBJ1-1; D gene uncertain. From germline, CDR1 is SGHRS and CDR2 YFSETQ. Trimming removed 4 bases at V and 4 bases at J, with 11 bases between. The CDR3 spans 13 residues. The CDR3 DNA reads as TGCGCCAGCAGCCAGGTCGTGGGCACTGAAGCTTTCTTT. This sequence encodes CASSQVVGTEAFF.

The chain employs TRBV11-2 and TRBJ1-4, with D hard to call. Germline V gene data show CDR1 as SGHAT and CDR2 as FQNNGV. CDR3 size: 15 residues. With 4 bases removed from V and 4 bases from J, the gap between germline ends came to 13 bases. In DNA, the CDR3 is TGTGCCAGCAGCTCCGGAGGGATTCTTAATGAAAAACTGTTTTTT. Translating gives CASSSGGILNEKLFF.

Comment on this clone: Other nucleotide sequences in the sample specify the same CDR3. The V call is TRBV7-2, the J call TRBJ1-5; a possible D gene is TRBD1 (6 bases). V was clipped by 1 base and J by 4 bases, with 14 bases between them. From germline, CDR1 is SGHTA and CDR2 FQGNSA. CDR3 length equals 16 residues. The CDR3 region is CASSLEDRRSNQPQHF. The CDR3, as DNA: TGTGCCAGCAGCTTAGAAGACAGGCGGTCTAATCAGCCCCAGCATTTT. Drawing the rest from reference TRBV7-2 and TRBJ1-5, the complete variable domain is GAGVSQSPSNKVTEKGKDVELRCDPISGHTALYWYRQSLGQGLEFLIYFQGNSAPDKSGLPSDRFSAERTGGSVSTLTIQRTQQEDSAVYLCASSLEDRRSNQPQHFGDGTRLSIL.

The chain is built from TRBV5-8 and TRBJ2-2; 15 bases are a match to TRBD2. This CDR3 spans 17 amino acids. V gave up 4 bases and J gave up 4 bases; unmatched junction bases: 5. Germline V CDR1 and CDR2: SGHTS, YDEGEE. The CDR3 region has the DNA TGTGCCAGCAGCCGAGGGACTAGCGGGGGGCCCACCGGGGAGCTGTTTTTT. Protein sequence: CASSRGTSGGPTGELFF.

This sequence joins TRBV19 and TRBJ2-1; 8 nucleotides align to TRBD2. V lost 3 bases to trimming and J lost 9 bases; unmatched junction nucleotides: 7. Per germline, CDR1 LNHDA and CDR2 SQIVND (reference sequence). This CDR3 is 14 amino acids long. The CDR3: CASSITGGASEQFF. The CDR3 DNA reads as TGTGCCAGTAGTATTACCGGGGGGGCCTCTGAGCAGTTCTTC. Together with reference TRBV19 and TRBJ2-1, the CDR3 gives the full variable domain: DGGITQSPKYLFRKEGQNVTLSCEQNLNHDAMYWYRQDPGQGLRLIYYSQIVNDFQKGDIAEGYSVSREKKESFPLTVTSAQKNPTAFYLCASSITGGASEQFFGPGTRLTVL.

This chain connects TRBV14 to TRBJ2-7; D is unclear. The CDR3 consists of 13 residues. V was cut by 5 bases and J by 6 bases, with 14 bases left in between. Germline V CDR1 and CDR2: SGHDN, FVKESK. The CDR3 DNA sequence: TGTGCCAGCAGCGCAACGCGGCCTAGCGAGCAGTACTTC. Protein sequence: CASSATRPSEQYF.

This chain's CDR3 is CASSSQRGSPPTQYF. CDR3 DNA sequence: TGTGCCAGCAGTTCCCAACGGGGGTCCCCTCCGACCCAGTACTTC. The rearrangement links TRBV6-5 to TRBJ2-5; D might be TRBD2 (6 bases). This CDR3 contains 15 residues. Germline V CDR1 and CDR2: MNHEY, SVGAGI. V was pared by 4 bases and J by 7 bases, with 19 bases between.

The CDR3 DNA sequence: TGCGCCAGCAGTAGCGTATACGGTGGGGGGGGCCGCAGCAAAAGAGAGACCCAGTACTTC. Amino acids: CASSSVYGGGGRSKRETQYF. The V and J genes are TRBV4-1 and TRBJ2-5, with a weak D call TRBD2 (7 bases). The CDR3 has 20 residues. The ends were cut back, 6 bases at V and 4 bases at J, with 33 bases in the middle. Germline V gene lookup returns CDR1 MGHRA and CDR2 YSYEKL.

The chain uses TRBV30 and TRBJ2-5, with 9 bases aligning to TRBD2. With V trimmed by 7 bases and J by 5 bases, 8 bases remained unmatched. CDR3 size: 13 residues. The germline V gene has CDR1 GTSNPN and CDR2 SVGIG (reference sequence). As DNA, the CDR3 is TGTGCCTTTCGCGGGGGGGCCACTGAGACCCAGTACTTC. This encodes CAFRGGATETQYF. Looking up the rest from reference TRBV30 and TRBJ2-5 gives the full variable domain: SQTIHQWPATLVQPVGSPLSLECTVEGTSNPNLYWYRQAAGRGLQLLFYSVGIGQISSEVPQNLSASRPQDRQFILSSKKLLLSDSGFYLCAFRGGATETQYFGPGTRLLVL.

The J gene is TRBJ1-1, the V gene TRBV19; 9 nucleotides match TRBD1. With 8 bases clipped from V and 2 bases from J, the junction kept 6 bases outside the gene matches. The germline gives CDR1 LNHDA, CDR2 SQIVND (reference sequence). The CDR3 runs 14 residues. In DNA, the CDR3 is TGTGCCAGTGGCCGGGACAGGGACAACACTGAAGCTTTCTTT. This sequence encodes CASGRDRDNTEAFF. The whole variable domain, remainder taken from reference TRBV19 and TRBJ1-1, is DGGITQSPKYLFRKEGQNVTLSCEQNLNHDAMYWYRQDPGQGLRLIYYSQIVNDFQKGDIAEGYSVSREKKESFPLTVTSAQKNPTAFYLCASGRDRDNTEAFFGQGTRLTVV.

V is TRBV6-7 and J is TRBJ2-5; D perhaps matches TRBD1 (6 bases). TRBV6-7 is annotated as an ORF whose role is uncertain. The CDR3 consists of 19 residues. V gave up 5 bases and J gave up 0 bases, with 25 bases separating them. The CDR3 region has the DNA TGTGCCAGCAGTCAAGGGGCGTGTCCGGCAGGGGCGTACCAAGAGACCCAGTACTTC. Protein sequence: CASSQGACPAGAYQETQYF.

This sequence joins TRBV3-1 (or the pseudogene TRBV3-2) and TRBJ2-7; 7 bases map to TRBD1. This CDR3 contains 17 residues. V shed 4 bases and J 4 bases; nucleotides not matched to a gene: 16. Germline lookup yields CDR1 LGHDT and CDR2 YNNKEL (reference sequence). DNA of the CDR3: TGTGCCAGCAGCCCAGGCCCCGGGCAGGGGGTATCGTACGAGCAGTACTTC. Protein: CASSPGPGQGVSYEQYF.

This chain joins TRBV27 and TRBJ2-7; D is possibly TRBD2 (5 bases). This CDR3 has 18 amino acids. Germline V lookup: CDR1 MNHEY, CDR2 SMNVEV (reference sequence). The V end lost 6 bases, the J end lost 1 base, and 25 bases lay between the germline ends. The CDR3 region is CASSPGRGFRVISYEQYF. The CDR3 nucleotides read TGTGCCAGCAGCCCCGGACGAGGGTTCAGAGTAATATCCTACGAGCAGTACTTC.

This clone was seen just once. V is TRBV10-1 and J is TRBJ1-1; 9 positions agree with TRBD1. This CDR3 is 13 amino acids long. The ends lost 10 bases at V and 3 bases at J; junction bases unmatched: 6. Germline CDR1 WNHNN, CDR2 SYGVQD (reference sequence). CDR3: CATTGGRDTEAFF. In DNA form, the CDR3 reads TGCGCCACAACAGGGGGCCGGGACACTGAAGCTTTCTTT.

The genes are TRBV29-1 and TRBJ1-2; 8 positions match TRBD1. The CDR3 runs 13 residues. Per germline, CDR1 SQVTM and CDR2 ANQGSEA. Trimming at V came to 6 bases and at J to 0 bases, leaving 3 bases not matched to a gene. For the CDR3, the DNA is TGCAGCGTCAGGGACAGGCCTAACTATGGCTACACCTTC. This encodes CSVRDRPNYGYTF.

The chain carries TRBV7-2 and TRBJ2-1, with a weak D call TRBD2 (6 bases). The V end was cut by 1 base, the J end by 5 bases, with 15 bases between. Germline loops: CDR1 SGHTA, CDR2 FQGNSA. There are 16 residues in the CDR3. The chain's CDR3 is CASSLGRGWLHNEQFF. The DNA for the CDR3 is TGTGCCAGCAGCTTAGGGCGGGGATGGTTGCACAATGAGCAGTTCTTC.

The V gene is TRBV19, the J gene TRBJ1-2; weak D call: TRBD1 (5 bases). Trimming shortened V by 3 bases and J by 3 bases, and 14 bases separated the two germline ends. CDR3 length: 15 residues. From germline, CDR1 is LNHDA and CDR2 SQIVND (reference sequence). The DNA of the CDR3 is TGTGCCAGTAGTATCCGGGGGGGGACCGACTATGGCTACACCTTC. This translates into CASSIRGGTDYGYTF.

The gene calls are TRBV12-3 or TRBV12-4 and TRBJ1-1, with TRBD1 matching over 7 bases. This CDR3 contains 11 residues. The ends lost 4 bases at V and 10 bases at J; junction bases unmatched: 3. The CDR3 DNA reads TGTGCCAGCAGTTCGACAGGGAGAGCTTTCTTT. Its translation: CASSSTGRAFF.

This clone has only a few counts. The chain recombines TRBV6-5 with TRBJ1-4, with D maybe TRBD1 (5 bases). This CDR3 contains 14 residues. Germline CDR1 is MNHEY and CDR2 is SVGAGI. The V end was cut by 5 bases, the J end by 8 bases, with 15 bases between. The CDR3 bases are TGTGCCAGCAGTCCTCAGGGAGGTGAAGAAAAACTGTTTTTT. This translates into CASSPQGGEEKLFF.

The sample holds a few counts of this clone. Other DNA sequences of this sample code for an identical CDR3. The J gene is TRBJ1-5, the V gene TRBV19, with 9 bases aligning to TRBD1. The CDR3 spans 15 residues. The V gene's germline CDR1 is LNHDA and CDR2 SQIVND (reference sequence). V lost 4 bases and J lost 7; bases outside the gene matches: 8. The CDR3 loop reads CASSTPGQGTQPQHF. The CDR3 DNA sequence: TGTGCCAGTAGTACTCCGGGACAGGGAACCCAGCCCCAGCATTTT.

The chain uses TRBV10-3 and TRBJ1-3; D is perhaps TRBD1 (6 bases). Germline V gene data show CDR1 as ENHRY and CDR2 as SYGVKD. The ends were cut back, 6 bases at V and 1 base at J, with 13 bases in the middle. This CDR3 comprises 15 residues. The CDR3 DNA follows: TGTGCCATCAGACGGACAGAGGATTCTGGAAACACCATATATTTT. This translates into CAIRRTEDSGNTIYF.

This chain uses TRBV11-3 with TRBJ2-1, with TRBD1 matching 7 bases. Germline V gene sequence: CDR1 SGHNT, CDR2 YENEEA. The V gene end was trimmed by 6 bases and the J gene end by 9 bases; junction bases not matched to a gene: 17. This CDR3 has 16 amino acids. CDR3 amino acids: CASSKRGTDPYGEQFF. The CDR3 DNA follows: TGTGCCAGCAGTAAGCGAGGGACAGATCCATACGGTGAGCAGTTCTTC.

The CDR3 region is CASSFGQGAYPYEQYF. As DNA, the CDR3 is TGCGCCAGCAGCTTTGGACAGGGGGCGTACCCCTACGAGCAGTACTTC. The V gene is TRBV5-1, the J gene TRBJ2-7, with TRBD1 matching over 11 bases. CDR3 length: 16 residues. V lost 2 bases to trimming and J lost 2 bases; unmatched junction nucleotides: 6. Germline V gene lookup returns CDR1 SGHRS and CDR2 YFSETQ. The full variable domain, its missing parts supplied by reference TRBV5-1 and TRBJ2-7, is KAGVTQTPRYLIKTRGQQVTLSCSPISGHRSVSWYQQTPGQGLQFLFEYFSETQRNKGNFPGRFSGRQFSNSRSEMNVSTLELGDSALYLCASSFGQGAYPYEQYFGPGTRLTVT.

The chain employs TRBV19 and TRBJ1-5; 11 positions agree with TRBD1. From germline, CDR1 is LNHDA and CDR2 SQIVND (reference sequence). V was pared by 4 bases and J by 6 bases, with 5 bases of the junction left unmatched. The CDR3 length is 15 residues. The CDR3 DNA sequence: TGTGCCAGTAGTACGGGACAGGGGGTTAGTCAGCCCCAGCATTTT. Its translation is CASSTGQGVSQPQHF. Using reference TRBV19 and TRBJ1-5 for the parts outside the CDR3, the full variable domain is DGGITQSPKYLFRKEGQNVTLSCEQNLNHDAMYWYRQDPGQGLRLIYYSQIVNDFQKGDIAEGYSVSREKKESFPLTVTSAQKNPTAFYLCASSTGQGVSQPQHFGDGTRLSIL.

The chain uses TRBV30 and TRBJ2-7, with D possibly TRBD1 on 8 matching bases. V was pared by 4 bases and J by 7 bases, with 17 bases between. Germline values: CDR1 GTSNPN, CDR2 SVGIG (reference sequence). This CDR3 spans 13 amino acids. The CDR3 sequence: CAWTTGGTGEQYF. The CDR3 region has the DNA TGTGCCTGGACTACCGGGGGGACAGGAGAGCAGTACTTC.

This clone has a single count. The chain is built from TRBV14 and TRBJ1-4; 8 positions match TRBD1. This CDR3 is 14 amino acids long. The V gene's germline CDR1 is SGHDN and CDR2 FVKESK. With 4 bases clipped from V and 5 bases from J, the junction kept 3 bases outside the gene matches. CDR3 in amino acids: CASSLDRANEKLFF. The CDR3 coding sequence is TGTGCCAGCAGCCTGGACAGGGCCAATGAAAAACTGTTTTTT.

The gene calls are TRBV5-1 and TRBJ1-6; D might be TRBD1 (5 bases). The CDR3 contains 13 residues. Trimming pared 7 bases from V and 5 bases from J, leaving 10 bases between. Germline V lookup: CDR1 SGHRS, CDR2 YFSETQ. In nucleotides, the CDR3 is TGCGCCAGCTCGCGCAGGGATAATTCACCCCTCCACTTT. Translation gives CASSRRDNSPLHF.

The chain is built from TRBV15 and TRBJ1-2; the D is unclear. Trimming removed 3 bases from V and 7 bases from J, with 12 bases in between. Germline lookup yields CDR1 LNHNV and CDR2 YYDKDF (reference sequence). This CDR3 has 13 residues. CDR3 amino acids: CATSRGWARGYTF. For the CDR3, the DNA is TGTGCCACCAGCAGGGGTTGGGCCCGTGGCTACACCTTC.

V is TRBV27 and J is TRBJ2-1; 10 positions match TRBD2. V gave up 2 bases and J gave up 6 bases; unmatched junction bases: 1. Germline V gene lookup returns CDR1 MNHEY and CDR2 SMNVEV (reference sequence). The CDR3 totals 14 residues. The CDR3 sequence is CASSLRTSGNEQFF. The CDR3 DNA sequence: TGTGCCAGCAGTTTACGGACTAGCGGCAATGAGCAGTTCTTC.

This clone showed up just once. The chain combines TRBV28 with TRBJ2-7; 7 bases agree with TRBD2. Germline V gene data show CDR1 as MDHEN and CDR2 as SYDVKM. The CDR3 sequence is 14 residues long. After removal of 5 bases from V and 7 bases from J, the junction contained 11 bases not matched to a gene. This CDR3 is CASSGTTLPWEQYF. The DNA for the CDR3 is TGTGCCAGCAGTGGGACTACTCTACCGTGGGAGCAGTACTTC.

The J gene is TRBJ2-5, the V gene TRBV6-4, with D possibly matching TRBD2 (7 bases). Germline-derived CDR1 and CDR2 are MRHNA and SNTAGT. This CDR3 is 16 amino acids long. Trimming removed 0 bases at V and 7 bases at J, with 18 bases between. This chain's CDR3 is CASSDSGGGPRVTQYF. CDR3 DNA: TGTGCCAGCAGTGACTCTGGCGGGGGCCCGAGAGTGACCCAGTACTTC.

This clone was detected only once. V gene TRBV20-1 combines with J gene TRBJ2-7; D is perhaps TRBD1 (5 bases). V lost 6 bases, J lost 3 bases, and 9 bases lay in between. The CDR3 extends over 11 amino acids. Looked up from germline, CDR1 is DFQATT and CDR2 is SNEGSKA (reference sequence). CDR3: CSATRDYEQYF. The CDR3 nucleotides read TGCAGTGCCACCAGGGACTACGAGCAGTACTTC.